This T cell receptor (beta chain) comes out of a study of blood T cell repertoires in COVID-19 (dated by TCRdb to between 2020 and 2021). For the wider study: Samples from collaborators originated in the United States, Italy and Spain and spanned both the acute and convalescent phases of COVID-19. HLA class I and class II types, where available, came from metadata supplied by the sample provider rather than from assay-based typing. The prospective study material was composed of cDNA or gDNA derived from T cells, B-cell-depleted T cells, or PBMCs. The repertoires were released in a freely available public database meant as a resource for research on the immune response to SARS-CoV-2. Samples came from the ongoing ImmuneRACE study (first 160 participants) plus 1,254 subjects from 6 global collaborators. The dataset comprised deeply sampled blood TCRbeta repertoires from subjects exposed to, actively infected with, or recovered from COVID-19. Nearly every sample came with metadata listing a de-identified subject ID, COVID-19 status, age in years and sex. Summary of the overall study and its limitations: How much clinical and demographic metadata was included differed by source and by participant, and the metadata was provided uncurated.

TCRbeta CDR3 regions were amplified from genomic DNA by means of the immunoSEQ Assay, a bias-controlled multiplex PCR. The authors' analysis ran thus. Within the assay, amplification of reference gene primers was used to estimate how many nucleated cells each sample contained. To quantify the absolute abundance of each unique TCRbeta CDR3 rearrangement, sequence reads were collapsed and filtered. Productive Simpson clonality was computed per sample as the square root of Simpson's diversity index over productive rearrangements. The source is immuneACCESS, and TCRdb retained only in-frame sequences with V and J called. Part of the clones is not carried over; for the studies checked, unresolved V genes explain less than half of this, and the remainder is unexplained. D and trimming come from the DNA, and the V and J calls and clone size come from that table. The sample profile shows about 62,000 clones; approximately 92% of them were found once. The top ten hold under 20% of the sample.

In Seattle, one collaborating source enrolled patients while the infection was active and tracked those patients longitudinally over the course of disease. Collaborating institutions collected whole blood in K2EDTA tubes following their own protocols. For TCRbeta analysis, collaborators shipped samples as frozen whole blood, isolated PBMCs, or DNA extracted from either of those sample types. The trim is 1 base for V and 8 bases for J, with a gap of 4 bases between the germline ends. The CDR3 starts with the cysteine, ends with the phenylalanine, and has 11 residues. The retained sequence is limited to the CDR3, 33 bases, with the frame set at the first base. CDR1 and CDR2 were assigned from the germline V gene as SGHRS and YFSETQ. On this clone: Its recognized antigen is unknown. Base qualities were left out, and no much larger clone turns up one base away.

This sequence originates from a woman aged 55-69 years with COVID-19, enrolled during active disease. Sequencing was done on a sample of peripheral blood. The rearranged segments are TRBV5-1 and TRBJ2-1, with the D gene not confidently named. The nucleotides are TGCGCCAGCAGCTTGAAGCATGAGCAGTTCTTC. The translation is CASSLKHEQFF.